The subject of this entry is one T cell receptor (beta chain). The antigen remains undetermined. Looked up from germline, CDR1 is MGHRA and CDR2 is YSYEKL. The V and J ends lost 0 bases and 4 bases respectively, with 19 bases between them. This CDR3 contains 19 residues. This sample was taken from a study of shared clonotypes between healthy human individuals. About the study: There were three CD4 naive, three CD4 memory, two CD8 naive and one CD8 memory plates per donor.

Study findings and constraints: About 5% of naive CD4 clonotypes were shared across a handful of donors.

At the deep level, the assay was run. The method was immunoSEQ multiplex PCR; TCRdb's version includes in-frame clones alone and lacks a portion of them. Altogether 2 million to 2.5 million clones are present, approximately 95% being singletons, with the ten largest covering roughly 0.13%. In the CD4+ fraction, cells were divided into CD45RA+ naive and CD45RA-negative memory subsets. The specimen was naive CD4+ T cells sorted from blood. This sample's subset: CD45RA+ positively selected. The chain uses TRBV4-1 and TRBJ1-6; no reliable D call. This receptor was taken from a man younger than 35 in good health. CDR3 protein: CASSQDTDSLDWYNSPLHF. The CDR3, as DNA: TGCGCCAGCAGCCAAGACACGGACTCCCTTGACTGGTATAATTCACCCCTCCACTTT.